Only a few counts were recorded for the clone carrying this T cell receptor (beta chain). As yet, its antigen is unknown. Patients sequenced had flow cytometry evidence of CD8+CD57+ cell expansion. The CDR3 runs to 17 residues. V shed 5 bases, J shed 0 bases, and the junction held 4 bases outside the gene matches. Germline V lookup: CDR1 SGHAT, CDR2 FQNNGV. The sample is drawn from a study of CD8+CD57+ T cells in acquired aplastic anemia. Study-wide points: Patients and controls had CD8+ Simpson's diversity values that were not significantly distinct.

Genomic DNA served as template for TCR beta VDJ and CDR3 profiling. TCRdb processed the reads anew with MiXCR; each CDR3 protein has one entry. The table includes under 200,000 distinct CDR3 sequences, 40% to 50% detected once. This clonotype was obtained from a human donor with aplastic anemia. The chain combines TRBV11-2 with TRBJ2-3; TRBD2 aligns across 14 bases. Sequenced input: sorted CD4+, CD8+, or CD8+CD57+ T cells (not recorded which) from PBMCs. CDR3 bases: TGTGCCAGCAGCCCGGGGACTAGCGGGGGTAGCACAGATACGCAGTATTTT. Its translation is CASSPGTSGGSTDTQYF.